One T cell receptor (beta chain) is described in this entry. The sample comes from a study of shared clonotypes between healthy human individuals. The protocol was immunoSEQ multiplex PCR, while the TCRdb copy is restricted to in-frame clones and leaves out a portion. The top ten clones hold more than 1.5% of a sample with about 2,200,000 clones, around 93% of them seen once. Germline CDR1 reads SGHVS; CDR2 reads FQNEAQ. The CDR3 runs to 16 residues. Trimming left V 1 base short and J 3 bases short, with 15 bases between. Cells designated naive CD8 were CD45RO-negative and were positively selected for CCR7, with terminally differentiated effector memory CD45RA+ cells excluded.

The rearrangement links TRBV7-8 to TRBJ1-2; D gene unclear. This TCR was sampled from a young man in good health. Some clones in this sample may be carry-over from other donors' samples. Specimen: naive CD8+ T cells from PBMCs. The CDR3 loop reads CASSLGEGRVDYGYTF. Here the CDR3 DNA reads TGTGCCAGCAGCTTAGGAGAGGGTAGGGTTGACTATGGCTACACCTTC.